These 17 T cell receptor beta chains were all obtained from the same sample, sequenced in a study of cytomegalovirus exposure and HLA in healthy donors. PCR was performed using 60 Vbeta and 13 Jbeta primers. Clones were read by immunoSEQ multiplex PCR, and TCRdb kept only the in-frame ones, dropping some. The data show about 160,000 clones, with 60% to 80% seen just once and roughly 10% held by the top ten. Sequencing input: PBMCs. Every receptor here comes from a man between 18 and 29 years old in good health and CMV-seropositive.

This chain links TRBV6-4 with TRBJ2-3, with D perhaps matching TRBD1 (5 bases). The germline gives CDR1 MRHNA, CDR2 SNTAGT. Trimming removed 3 bases from V and 2 bases from J, with 9 bases in between. The CDR3 spans 14 residues. This CDR3 reads CASSEGHPTDTQYF. In DNA form, the CDR3 reads TGTGCCAGCAGTGAAGGACACCCCACAGATACGCAGTATTTT.

This chain uses TRBV6-1 with TRBJ2-7, with 9 positions matching TRBD1. The CDR3 totals 15 residues. Per the germline V gene, CDR1 is MNHNS and CDR2 is SASEGT. V lost 5 bases and J lost 3; bases outside the gene matches: 8. CDR3 sequence (DNA): TGTGCCAGCAGTATCCGGGACAGGGAAGGCTACGAGCAGTACTTC. Protein product: CASSIRDREGYEQYF.

The gene calls are TRBV29-1 and TRBJ2-5; 7 nucleotides agree with TRBD2. Unmatched junction bases numbered 7, after V lost 4 bases and J lost 5 bases. This CDR3 spans 13 amino acids. Germline CDR1 and CDR2: SQVTM and ANQGSEA. The chain's CDR3 is CSVGAGEGETQYF. DNA of the CDR3: TGCAGCGTTGGTGCGGGAGAGGGCGAGACCCAGTACTTC.

The chain links TRBV10-3 to TRBJ2-1, with 8 positions matching TRBD1. The CDR3 is 15 amino acids. Germline V gene sequence: CDR1 ENHRY, CDR2 SYGVKD. V lost 4 bases, J lost 0 bases, and 2 bases stayed unmatched. The CDR3 coding sequence is TGTGCCATCAGTGGAGGACAGGGCTCCTACAATGAGCAGTTCTTC. Translation: CAISGGQGSYNEQFF.

The chain joins TRBV7-8 to TRBJ2-7, with 8 bases fitting TRBD2. V shed 1 base, J shed 5 bases, and the junction held 4 bases outside the gene matches. Germline V gene data show CDR1 as SGHVS and CDR2 as FQNEAQ. The CDR3 is 14 amino acids. CDR3 DNA sequence: TGTGCCAGCAGCTTAGTACTGACTAGCGACGAGCAGTACTTC. Translating gives CASSLVLTSDEQYF.

Concerning this clone itself: This sample also contains other DNA sequences that code for the same CDR3. CDR3 region: CASSLGQSYNEQFF. CDR3 DNA sequence: TGCGCCAGCAGCTTGGGACAGTCTTACAATGAGCAGTTCTTC. The gene calls are TRBV5-1 and TRBJ2-1, with a tentative D call TRBD1 (5 bases). The CDR3 spans 14 residues. CDR1 SGHRS and CDR2 YFSETQ come from the germline V gene. The V gene lost 0 bases and the J gene lost 4 bases, with 8 bases spanning the gap.

The rearrangement uses TRBV27 and TRBJ2-1; 9 nucleotides align to TRBD2. Germline V CDR1 and CDR2: MNHEY, SMNVEV (reference sequence). Trimming took 0 bases from V and 4 from J; bases not matched to a gene: 4. This CDR3 comprises 16 residues. CDR3 residues: CASSLSGGRGYNEQFF. CDR3 in DNA: TGTGCCAGCAGTTTATCGGGCGGGAGGGGATACAATGAGCAGTTCTTC.

The rearrangement uses TRBV6-6 and TRBJ2-3; weak D call: TRBD2 (5 bases). This CDR3 spans 14 amino acids. V was trimmed by 0 bases and J by 14 bases, leaving 18 bases between them. Germline lookup yields CDR1 MNHNY and CDR2 SVGAGI (reference sequence). The CDR3 is CASSYSGSSGGGYF. CDR3 bases: TGTGCCAGCAGTTACTCGGGGTCCTCAGGAGGAGGGTATTTT.

The rearrangement joins TRBV6-6 to TRBJ1-6, with D unresolved. The V and J ends lost 5 bases and 5 bases respectively, with 13 bases between them. This CDR3 spans 15 amino acids. Germline V gives CDR1 MNHNY, CDR2 SVGAGI (reference sequence). The CDR3 DNA sequence: TGTGCCAGCAGTCCCCGGGAGGCCGATAATTCACCCCTCCACTTT. Translated, it gives CASSPREADNSPLHF.

The rearrangement links TRBV5-6 to TRBJ2-7, with D maybe TRBD2 (5 bases). V dropped 4 bases and J dropped 3 bases, with 17 bases sitting between them. Germline values: CDR1 SGHDT, CDR2 YYEEEE. The CDR3 length is 15 residues. For the CDR3, the DNA is TGTGCCAGCAGCCCACGGGGTAACTTCGTCTACGAGCAGTACTTC. Protein product: CASSPRGNFVYEQYF.

The chain links TRBV7-9 to TRBJ2-1, with TRBD2 matching over 9 bases. Trimming removed 5 bases from V and 6 bases from J; junction bases left unmatched: 14. Germline V gene sequence: CDR1 SEHNR, CDR2 FQNEAQ (reference sequence). The CDR3 consists of 17 residues. The chain's CDR3 is CASSHRYSGSTGNEQFF. CDR3 nucleotides: TGTGCCAGCAGCCACCGTTATAGCGGGAGTACGGGCAATGAGCAGTTCTTC.

As to this clone: At the DNA level, this CDR3 is encoded by other sequences in the same sample as well. This sequence joins TRBV6-6 and TRBJ2-7; TRBD1 matches 10 bases. V lost 0 bases to trimming and J lost 4 bases; unmatched junction nucleotides: 0. The CDR3 contains 14 residues. Germline V CDR1 and CDR2: MNHNY, SVGAGI (reference sequence). CDR3 protein: CASSYSGQGYEQYF. The CDR3 coding sequence is TGTGCCAGCAGTTACTCGGGACAGGGGTACGAGCAGTACTTC.

This clone occurred a few times. V is TRBV5-1 and J is TRBJ1-4; TRBD1 aligns across 9 bases. The CDR3 consists of 15 residues. CDR1 and CDR2 (germline): SGHRS, YFSETQ. V was pared by 4 bases and J by 5 bases, with 6 bases of the junction left unmatched. This CDR3 reads CASSTSGTGNEKLFF. The CDR3 nucleotides read TGCGCCAGCAGCACCTCCGGGACAGGGAATGAAAAACTGTTTTTT.

The chain carries TRBV5-1 and TRBJ2-7; 13 bases agree with TRBD2. Unmatched junction bases numbered 7, after V lost 4 bases and J lost 3 bases. Germline V CDR1 and CDR2: SGHRS, YFSETQ. The CDR3 sequence is 16 residues long. CDR3 coding DNA: TGCGCCAGCAGCCCTACCCGGACTAGCGGGAGCTACGAGCAGTACTTC. This gives the protein CASSPTRTSGSYEQYF.

V usage is TRBV7-2 and J usage is TRBJ1-1; tentatively, D is TRBD1 (6 bases). Germline lookup yields CDR1 SGHTA and CDR2 FQGNSA. This CDR3 spans 14 amino acids. The ends were cut back, 5 bases at V and 3 bases at J, with 13 bases in the middle. CDR3 residues: CASSPQTGDTEAFF. CDR3 nucleotides: TGTGCCAGCAGCCCTCAGACAGGTGACACTGAAGCTTTCTTT.

The chain uses TRBV2 and TRBJ2-3, with 8 positions matching TRBD2. Germline V gene sequence: CDR1 SNHLY, CDR2 FYNNEI. The junction had 7 bases not matched to a gene; V was cut back by 6 bases and J by 2 bases. This CDR3 has 15 residues. CDR3 sequence: CASRRETSATDTQYF. The CDR3 nucleotides read TGTGCCAGCAGGAGGGAGACTAGCGCCACAGATACGCAGTATTTT. Full variable domain (remainder filled in from reference TRBV2 and TRBJ2-3): EPEVTQTPSHQVTQMGQEVILRCVPISNHLYFYWYRQILGQKVEFLVSFYNNEISEKSEIFDDQFSVERPDGSNFTLKIRSTKLEDSAMYFCASRRETSATDTQYFGPGTRLTVL.

This sequence joins TRBV6-1 and TRBJ1-4; a possible D gene is TRBD1 (5 bases). This CDR3 has 14 amino acids. Germline V gene sequence: CDR1 MNHNS, CDR2 SASEGT. V shed 5 bases and J shed 8 bases, with 15 bases lying between them. The CDR3 sequence is CASSQSREAEKLFF. The CDR3 DNA reads TGTGCCAGCAGTCAATCCAGGGAGGCCGAAAAACTGTTTTTT.